The rows below give T cell receptor beta chains drawn from one sample of a study of chemoradiotherapy in HPV16-positive cancers. Clones were sequenced by immunoSEQ multiplex PCR, and TCRdb holds only the in-frame ones, with some missing. Found here are tens of thousands of clones, 84% of them singletons; the top ten hold approximately 5%. The specimen was blood, collected from a patient who underwent chemoradiotherapy. The receptors were sampled from a human donor with HPV-associated anogenital cancer. Each CDR3 is given with its conserved first and last residue. The D gene is left open where the match is weak. Part of the rows lack a size; the others show once, few, many or a class for expanded clones.

CDR3 DNA,CDR3 protein,clone size,D gene,V gene,J gene
TGTGCCAGCAGCTTAGACACGGGGGGGGGCACAGATACGCAGTATTTT,CASSLDTGGGTDTQYF,once,TRBD2,TRBV7-2,TRBJ2-3
TGCGCCAGCAGTCAGGGGGCTCGAGCTGAAGCTTTCTTT,CASSQGARAEAFF,NA,TRBD1,TRBV5-1,TRBJ1-1
TGTGCCAGCAGCCTCGGGACCACCACAGATACGCAGTATTTT,CASSLGTTTDTQYF,NA,NA,TRBV11-2,TRBJ2-3
TGTGCCAGCTCACAGGGGGGGCAGCCCCAGCATTTT,CASSQGGQPQHF,NA,NA,TRBV18,TRBJ1-5
TGTGCCAGCAGCAATCTAGCGGGGGGGCTCATTGAGCAGTTCTTC,CASSNLAGGLIEQFF,NA,TRBD2,TRBV6-1,TRBJ2-1
TGTGCCAGCAGCTTAGACGGCAGGGGAGAGGGCGAGACCCAGTACTTC,CASSLDGRGEGETQYF,NA,NA,TRBV7-2,TRBJ2-5
TGTGCCAGCAGCCCGCGAAACAGCGGGGGTCGGGAGCAGTACTTC,CASSPRNSGGREQYF,NA,TRBD2,TRBV7-2,TRBJ2-7
TGTGCCAGTGTCGGACTAGCGGGAAACACAGATACGCAGTATTTT,CASVGLAGNTDTQYF,NA,TRBD2,TRBV19,TRBJ2-3
TGTGCCAGCGGTCATTTTGACAGTCGGAACACCGGGGAGCTGTTTTTT,CASGHFDSRNTGELFF,NA,NA,TRBV28,TRBJ2-2
TGTGCCTGGAGTGGGGCAGCTAACTATGGCTACACCTTC,CAWSGAANYGYTF,NA,NA,TRBV30,TRBJ1-2
TGTGCCAGCAGTGGGGGGCTAGCGGGGGTAGAGACCCAGTACTTC,CASSGGLAGVETQYF,once,TRBD2,TRBV2,TRBJ2-5
TGTGCCAGCAGTGAAGCTCCGTCTGACCTCCAGTTCTTC,CASSEAPSDLQFF,NA,NA,TRBV6-1,TRBJ2-1
TGTGCCAGCAGCCCCGACAGGGTCGCTGGTGAGCAGTACTTC,CASSPDRVAGEQYF,NA,TRBD1,TRBV7-9,TRBJ2-7
TGTGCCACTTACTGGGACTCTGGAAACACCATATATTTT,CATYWDSGNTIYF,NA,NA,TRBV10-3,TRBJ1-3
TGTGCCAGCAGAGAATACGCCCCTCCCTATGGCTACACCTTC,CASREYAPPYGYTF,NA,NA,TRBV27,TRBJ1-2
TGTGCCAGTAGTATGCCCCCCGGGGAGCTGTTTTTT,CASSMPPGELFF,once,NA,TRBV19,TRBJ2-2
TGTGCCTGGAGACAGGCGGGGGGGTTTTGGGGGCAGTACTTC,CAWRQAGGFWGQYF,once,TRBD2,TRBV30,TRBJ2-5
TGTGCCAGCAGAGCGAGACAGGGGGCTACCGGGGAGCTGTTTTTT,CASRARQGATGELFF,few,TRBD1,TRBV5-4,TRBJ2-2
TGTGCCAGTAGTATGGGGGCCAATCTGGTGAATTCACCCCTCCACTTT,CASSMGANLVNSPLHF,NA,NA,TRBV19,TRBJ1-6
TGTGCCAGCAGTTTTTCTGCGGGGTCGTACAATGAGCAGTTCTTC,CASSFSAGSYNEQFF,NA,NA,TRBV28,TRBJ2-1
TGTGCCAGCAGTTTATGGGTCGGTGGCTACACCTTC,CASSLWVGGYTF,NA,NA,TRBV27,TRBJ1-2
TGTGCCAGCAGCGTGGGTCCGGGACAGGGGGACGATACGCAGTATTTT,CASSVGPGQGDDTQYF,NA,TRBD1,TRBV9,TRBJ2-3
TGCGCCAGCAGCCCGACAGGGAACACTGAAGCTTTCTTT,CASSPTGNTEAFF,NA,NA,TRBV5-1,TRBJ1-1
TGTGCCAGCAGCCTTTGGACAGGGGCTACAATTCAGCCCCAGCATTTT,CASSLWTGATIQPQHF,NA,TRBD1,TRBV7-9,TRBJ1-5
TGTGCCAGTAGTATAGCGACAGGGTACGAGCAGTACTTC,CASSIATGYEQYF,NA,TRBD1,TRBV19,TRBJ2-7
TGTGCCTGGATAAGGACAGGGAACACCGGGGAGCTGTTTTTT,CAWIRTGNTGELFF,NA,TRBD1,TRBV30,TRBJ2-2
TGTGCCAGCAGTGAAAGCACAGCCTGGCCTAGCGAGCAGTACTTC,CASSESTAWPSEQYF,NA,NA,TRBV2,TRBJ2-7
TGCGCCAGCAGCCAAATCAGTGGGGGGGGCACTGAAGCTTTCTTT,CASSQISGGGTEAFF,NA,NA,TRBV4-1,TRBJ1-1
TGTGCCAGCAGTGAAGGCAACAGGGTACAGGAGTATGGCTACACCTTC,CASSEGNRVQEYGYTF,NA,NA,TRBV2,TRBJ1-2
TGTGCCAGCAGCTCGTCCTGGGATATCGGGGAGCTGTTTTTT,CASSSSWDIGELFF,NA,NA,TRBV7-6,TRBJ2-2
TGTGCCAGCAGCCAAGATGGGACAGGGCTCTACGATGGCTACACCTTC,CASSQDGTGLYDGYTF,NA,TRBD1,TRBV4-2,TRBJ1-2
TGTGCCAGCAGCCAAGGAACCCTAGGAACTAATGAAAAACTGTTTTTT,CASSQGTLGTNEKLFF,NA,NA,TRBV2,TRBJ1-4
TGTGCCAGCAGTGAAGAGGGGGTAGGCTACACCTTC,CASSEEGVGYTF,NA,NA,TRBV2,TRBJ1-2
TGTGCCAGCAGCTTCAGGGACAGCAATCAGCCCCAGCATTTT,CASSFRDSNQPQHF,NA,NA,TRBV7-8,TRBJ1-5
TGTGCCAGCAGCGCCGATGGGGGTGGCAACACTGAAGCTTTCTTT,CASSADGGGNTEAFF,NA,NA,TRBV9,TRBJ1-1
TGTGCTAGTGGCCCCGGGGACAGAGCTAGCTATGGCTACACCTTC,CASGPGDRASYGYTF,NA,TRBD1,TRBV12-5,TRBJ1-2
TGTGCCAGCAGCCCGGGCGGGGGGATAAAAGATACGCAGTATTTT,CASSPGGGIKDTQYF,NA,TRBD2,TRBV11-3,TRBJ2-3
TGCGCCAGCCAAATCAATGGGGGAGGCGGAACGAACACTGAAGCTTTCTTT,CASQINGGGGTNTEAFF,NA,NA,TRBV5-1,TRBJ1-1
TGCGCCAGCAGCTTGGTCCCGGGGGGGGTGCAAGAGACCCAGTACTTC,CASSLVPGGVQETQYF,NA,TRBD2,TRBV5-1,TRBJ2-5
TGTGCCTGGACCCCCAAGGGGGGCTTCACTGAAGCTTTCTTT,CAWTPKGGFTEAFF,NA,NA,TRBV30,TRBJ1-1
TGTGCCAGCAGCTTTACAGGGGGGCACACCGGGGAGCTGTTTTTT,CASSFTGGHTGELFF,once,TRBD1,TRBV7-9,TRBJ2-2
TGTGCCAGCAGGACACAGGGTGCCACGCAGTATTTT,CASRTQGATQYF,NA,NA,TRBV7-9,TRBJ2-3
TGTGCCAGCAGCTTAGGACTGGGCTATGGCTACACCTTC,CASSLGLGYGYTF,NA,NA,TRBV7-8,TRBJ1-2
TGTGCCAGTATGGACAGGGCCCGCACAGATACGCAGTATTTT,CASMDRARTDTQYF,NA,TRBD1,TRBV19,TRBJ2-3
TGTGCCAGCAGCTTAGTCTCTTCGTGGGGTGGAAACACCATATATTTT,CASSLVSSWGGNTIYF,NA,NA,TRBV7-2,TRBJ1-3
TGTGCCAGCAGCCCAACAGGGGAAGGAGGGGAGCTGTTTTTT,CASSPTGEGGELFF,once,TRBD1,TRBV7-8,TRBJ2-2
TGTGCCAGCAGTTTAGCGCGTGGACAGTATAATTCACCCCTCCACTTT,CASSLARGQYNSPLHF,NA,NA,TRBV27,TRBJ1-6
TGTGCCAGCAGCTTAGCGCTAGGGGACAATGAGCAGTTCTTC,CASSLALGDNEQFF,NA,NA,TRBV7-8,TRBJ2-1
TGTGCCAGCAGCTCCGTTTCGAGCGGGGGGGGCCAAGAGACCCAGTACTTC,CASSSVSSGGGQETQYF,NA,TRBD2,TRBV5-6,TRBJ2-5
TGTGCCGCCCGCGAGGGGGGGGCACCGGGGCAGCCCCAGCATTTT,CAAREGGAPGQPQHF,NA,NA,TRBV19,TRBJ1-5
TGTGCCAGCAGCTTTTACGGAGAAGAGACCCAGTACTTC,CASSFYGEETQYF,NA,NA,TRBV5-4,TRBJ2-5
TGTGCCAGCAGCTTAGAGCGGGGATCCTACGAGCAGTACTTC,CASSLERGSYEQYF,NA,TRBD2,TRBV7-2,TRBJ2-7
TGTGCCAGCAGCTTAGGGGAGGGGACAGAAGAAAACATTCAGTACTTC,CASSLGEGTEENIQYF,few,NA,TRBV7-9,TRBJ2-4
TGTGCCAGCTCACCACCGGGGAGTCAGGACGAGCAGTACTTC,CASSPPGSQDEQYF,NA,NA,TRBV18,TRBJ2-7
TGTGCCAGCAGCTTAGCCGGCGGGGGAGGGGAGACCCAGTACTTC,CASSLAGGGGETQYF,NA,TRBD2,TRBV7-6,TRBJ2-5
TGCGCCAGCAGCTTGATTTGGGGGGACCACGAGCAGTACTTC,CASSLIWGDHEQYF,NA,NA,TRBV5-1,TRBJ2-7
TGTGCCAGCAGGAAGGACCATGGACAGGGGGCCTACGAGCAGTACTTC,CASRKDHGQGAYEQYF,NA,TRBD1,TRBV2,TRBJ2-7
TGTGCCAGCAGGGATACTAGCGGGGGGGATTTAGTCAATGAGCAGTTCTTC,CASRDTSGGDLVNEQFF,NA,TRBD2,TRBV28,TRBJ2-1